A single sample is the source of the 20 T cell receptor beta chains below, sequenced in a study of PD-L1 blockade in urothelial cancer. Profiling relied on immunoSEQ multiplex PCR, and the TCRdb table lists in-frame clones only, not all of them. Seen here are 35,000 to 55,000 clones, around 90% observed once, and the top ten hold roughly 14%. The sequenced sample was PBMCs, obtained around atezolizumab (anti-PD-L1) treatment. These receptors were obtained from a woman aged 55 to 70 with urothelial cancer.

This chain joins TRBV5-4 and TRBJ1-2; D perhaps matches TRBD1 (6 bases). The V gene lost 0 bases and the J gene lost 6 bases, with 9 bases spanning the gap. Looked up from germline, CDR1 is SGHNT and CDR2 is YYREEE (reference sequence). The CDR3 has 13 residues. As DNA, the CDR3 is TGTGCCAGCAGCTTGGGGGCAGGGGATGGCTACACCTTC. Residues: CASSLGAGDGYTF. The entire variable domain, with the rest obtained from reference TRBV5-4 and TRBJ1-2, is as follows: ETGVTQSPTHLIKTRGQQVTLRCSSQSGHNTVSWYQQALGQGPQFIFQYYREEENGRGNFPPRFSGLQFPNYSSELNVNALELDDSALYLCASSLGAGDGYTFGSGTRLTVV.

The rearrangement links TRBV28 to TRBJ1-4; D not resolved. The CDR3 loop spans 14 amino acids. Germline values: CDR1 MDHEN, CDR2 SYDVKM. Trimming took 5 bases from V and 7 from J, leaving 14 bases between them. The CDR3 DNA reads as TGTGCCAGCAGTCCCCCCGGGGAAAGTGAAAAACTGTTTTTT. Protein sequence: CASSPPGESEKLFF.

The V gene is TRBV4-3, the J gene TRBJ1-5, with D maybe TRBD1 (5 bases). The V gene lost 2 bases and the J gene lost 11 bases, with 10 bases spanning the gap. The CDR3 length is 12 residues. Looked up from germline, CDR1 is LGHNA and CDR2 is YSLEER. In DNA form, the CDR3 reads TGCGCCAGCAGCCAAACAGGAGGGTCCCAGCATTTT. Protein: CASSQTGGSQHF.

The chain has TRBV27 and TRBJ2-2; D unresolved. Germline V CDR1 and CDR2: MNHEY, SMNVEV (reference sequence). CDR3 size: 16 residues. The V end lost 3 bases, the J end lost 4 bases, and 15 bases lay between the germline ends. For the CDR3, the DNA is TGTGCCAGCAGTTTTTCCGGCGCAGGCCCCACCGGGGAGCTGTTTTTT. Its translation: CASSFSGAGPTGELFF.

In nucleotides, the CDR3 is TGTGCCAGCTCACCACCGAGGGATGGTACAGATACGCAGTATTTT. Protein: CASSPPRDGTDTQYF. J is TRBJ2-3 and V is TRBV18, with a weak D call TRBD2 (5 bases). Germline V gene lookup returns CDR1 KGHSH and CDR2 LQKENI. Between the trimmed V and J ends, which lost 0 bases and 3 bases, there was a span of 10 bases. This CDR3 is 15 amino acids long.

This chain joins TRBV19 and TRBJ1-4; D may be TRBD1 (5 bases). Trimming took 3 bases from V and 0 from J, leaving 8 bases between them. CDR3 length: 15 amino acids. Germline CDR1 and CDR2: LNHDA and SQIVND (reference sequence). The CDR3 is CASSIGASTNEKLFF. The CDR3 DNA reads TGTGCCAGTAGTATTGGGGCATCAACTAATGAAAAACTGTTTTTT.

The chain joins TRBV4-3 to TRBJ1-4; no clear D. Trimming took 1 base from V and 5 from J, leaving 14 bases between them. The CDR3 covers 16 residues. Germline values: CDR1 LGHNA, CDR2 YSLEER. The CDR3 sequence is CASSQATGRENEKLFF. DNA for the CDR3: TGCGCCAGCAGCCAAGCCACTGGACGGGAAAATGAAAAACTGTTTTTT.

This rearrangement joins TRBV4-3 to TRBJ2-5; the D gene is possibly TRBD2 (5 bases). This CDR3 region has 16 residues. V was cut by 0 bases and J by 3 bases, with 14 bases left in between. Germline V CDR1 and CDR2: LGHNA, YSLEER. The CDR3 region is CASSQELTGFEETQYF. The CDR3 DNA sequence: TGCGCCAGCAGCCAAGAACTTACGGGATTCGAAGAGACCCAGTACTTC.

The sample holds one count of this clone. This sequence joins TRBV29-1 and TRBJ2-5; D gene uncertain. Germline V CDR1 and CDR2: SQVTM, ANQGSEA. Between the trimmed V and J ends, which lost 6 bases and 3 bases, there was a span of 20 bases. The CDR3 sequence is 15 residues long. The CDR3 loop reads CSVESPWRNKETQYF. For the CDR3, the DNA is TGCAGCGTCGAATCACCCTGGCGGAACAAAGAGACCCAGTACTTC.

V gene TRBV25-1 combines with J gene TRBJ2-3; D gene uncertain. CDR3 length equals 13 residues. V shed 7 bases and J shed 2 bases, with 10 bases lying between them. CDR1 MGHDK and CDR2 SYGVNS come from the germline V gene. CDR3: CASTPPVTDTQYF. CDR3 DNA: TGTGCCAGCACTCCTCCTGTCACAGATACGCAGTATTTT.

The gene calls are TRBV6-5 and TRBJ2-7; D is uncertain. Germline lookup yields CDR1 MNHEY and CDR2 SVGAGI. V gave up 5 bases and J gave up 2 bases, with 7 bases separating them. The CDR3 is made up of 12 amino acids. The CDR3 bases are TGTGCCAGCAGTGCGCCCACCTACGAGCAGTACTTC. Translating gives CASSAPTYEQYF.

The V and J genes are TRBV27 and TRBJ2-7, with 11 nucleotides matching TRBD1. CDR3 size: 14 residues. J gave up 6 bases and V 4 bases, and 5 bases lay outside the gene matches. CDR1 is MNHEY and CDR2 is SMNVEV in the germline V gene (reference sequence). The CDR3 coding sequence is TGTGCCAGCAGTTCTGGGACAGGGGGTCGCGAGCAGTACTTC. Encoded protein: CASSSGTGGREQYF.

CDR3 protein: CASSLRTSGRVYEQFF. In nucleotides, the CDR3 is TGTGCCAGCAGCTTAAGGACTAGCGGGAGGGTTTATGAGCAGTTCTTC. The chain links TRBV13 to TRBJ2-1; 15 bases match TRBD2. From germline, CDR1 is PRHDT and CDR2 FYEKMQ (reference sequence). The CDR3 runs to 16 residues. V dropped 2 bases and J dropped 8; count of bases not matched to a gene: 4.

This clone came up a few times. The CDR3 loop reads CASSFGTGASPYEQYF. CDR3 in DNA: TGTGCCAGCAGTTTTGGGACAGGGGCTTCCCCCTACGAGCAGTACTTC. This chain uses TRBV6-5 with TRBJ2-7; 10 bases match TRBD1. The junction had 8 bases not matched to a gene; V was cut back by 4 bases and J by 2 bases. The CDR3 contains 16 residues. Germline CDR1 is MNHEY and CDR2 is SVGAGI.

The CDR3 DNA sequence: TGTGCCAGCAGTGTTACAGGGGTTCAGTACCACGAGCAGTACTTC. Residues: CASSVTGVQYHEQYF. The genes are TRBV27 and TRBJ2-7; 7 nucleotides line up with TRBD1. CDR3 length equals 15 residues. The J segment lost 5 bases and the V segment lost 5 bases, leaving 12 bases of the junction unmatched. The germline V gene has CDR1 MNHEY and CDR2 SMNVEV (reference sequence).

The gene calls are TRBV6-5 and TRBJ1-2; maybe TRBD1 (5 bases). Germline V gene lookup returns CDR1 MNHEY and CDR2 SVGAGI. The CDR3 covers 13 residues. V was pared by 6 bases and J by 7 bases, with 15 bases between. The CDR3, as DNA: TGTGCCAGCAGGTCCCAGGGTAGACCTGGCTACACCTTC. Encoded protein: CASRSQGRPGYTF.

The chain links TRBV4-1 to TRBJ2-3; the match to TRBD2 covers 10 bases. In germline, CDR1 is MGHRA, CDR2 YSYEKL. The V and J ends lost 0 bases and 6 bases, in that order; junction bases with no gene match: 3. The CDR3 length is 15 residues. The CDR3 loop reads CASSQEAGLADTQYF. CDR3 DNA: TGCGCCAGCAGCCAAGAAGCGGGACTAGCGGATACGCAGTATTTT.

The rearrangement links TRBV27 to TRBJ2-5; 7 bases align to TRBD1. This CDR3 has 15 amino acids. The V segment lost 3 bases and the J segment 6 bases; nucleotides outside the gene matches: 10. CDR1 MNHEY and CDR2 SMNVEV come from the germline V gene (reference sequence). The CDR3 region has the DNA TGTGCCAGCAGTTTTTCCGGGAACAGGGGTCAGACCCAGTACTTC. Its translation: CASSFSGNRGQTQYF.

V and J are TRBV29-1 and TRBJ2-4; D is unresolved. The V end lost 2 bases, the J end lost 0 bases, and 11 bases lay between the germline ends. CDR3 size: 15 residues. Germline values: CDR1 SQVTM, CDR2 ANQGSEA. CDR3 coding DNA: TGCAGCGTTGAATTGGCCTCTCAAGCCAAAAACATTCAGTACTTC. Its translation: CSVELASQAKNIQYF.

The V call is TRBV5-1, the J call TRBJ2-5, with 8 bases lining up with TRBD2. Germline CDR1 and CDR2: SGHRS and YFSETQ. This CDR3 has 13 amino acids. After removal of 4 bases from V and 4 bases from J, the junction contained 3 bases not matched to a gene. CDR3 coding DNA: TGCGCCAGCAGCGACGGACTAGCAGAGACCCAGTACTTC. It yields the protein CASSDGLAETQYF.